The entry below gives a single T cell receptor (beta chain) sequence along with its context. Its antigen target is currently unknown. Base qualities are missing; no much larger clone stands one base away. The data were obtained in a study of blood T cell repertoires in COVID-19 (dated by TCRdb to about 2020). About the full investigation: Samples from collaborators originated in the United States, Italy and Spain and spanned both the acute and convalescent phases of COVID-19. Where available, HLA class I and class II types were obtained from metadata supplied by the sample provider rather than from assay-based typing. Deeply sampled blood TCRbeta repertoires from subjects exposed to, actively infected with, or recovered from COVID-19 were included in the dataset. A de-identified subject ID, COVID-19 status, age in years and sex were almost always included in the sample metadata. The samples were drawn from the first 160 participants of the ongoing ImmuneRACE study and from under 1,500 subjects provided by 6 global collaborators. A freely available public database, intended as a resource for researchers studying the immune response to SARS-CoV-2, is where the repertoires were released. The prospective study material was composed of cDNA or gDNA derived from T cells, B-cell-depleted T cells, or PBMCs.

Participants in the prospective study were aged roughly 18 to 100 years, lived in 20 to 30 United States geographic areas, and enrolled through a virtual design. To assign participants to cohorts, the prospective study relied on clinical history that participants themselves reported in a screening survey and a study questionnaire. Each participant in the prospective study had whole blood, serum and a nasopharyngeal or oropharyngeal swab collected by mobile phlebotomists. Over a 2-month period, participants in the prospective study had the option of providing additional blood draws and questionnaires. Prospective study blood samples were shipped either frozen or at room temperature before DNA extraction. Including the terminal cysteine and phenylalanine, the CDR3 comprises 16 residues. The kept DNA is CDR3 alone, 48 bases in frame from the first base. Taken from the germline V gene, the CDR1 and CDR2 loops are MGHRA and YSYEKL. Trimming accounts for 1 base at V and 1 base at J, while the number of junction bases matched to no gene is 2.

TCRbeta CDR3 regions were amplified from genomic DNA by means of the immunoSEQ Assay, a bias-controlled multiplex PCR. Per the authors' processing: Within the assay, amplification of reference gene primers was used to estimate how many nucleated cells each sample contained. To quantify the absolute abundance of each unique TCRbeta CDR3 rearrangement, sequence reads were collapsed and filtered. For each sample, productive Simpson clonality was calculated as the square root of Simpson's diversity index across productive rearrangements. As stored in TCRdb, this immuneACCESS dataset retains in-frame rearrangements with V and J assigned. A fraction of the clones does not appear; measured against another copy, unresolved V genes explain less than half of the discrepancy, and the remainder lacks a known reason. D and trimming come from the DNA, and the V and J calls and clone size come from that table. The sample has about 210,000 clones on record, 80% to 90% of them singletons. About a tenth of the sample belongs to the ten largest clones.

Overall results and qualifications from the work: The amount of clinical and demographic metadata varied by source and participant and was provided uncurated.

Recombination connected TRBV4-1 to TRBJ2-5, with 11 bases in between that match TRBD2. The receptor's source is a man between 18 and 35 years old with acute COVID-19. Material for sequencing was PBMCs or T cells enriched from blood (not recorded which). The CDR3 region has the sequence CASSQGLAGIQETQYF. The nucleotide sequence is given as TGCGCCAGCAGCCAAGGACTAGCGGGGATCCAAGAGACCCAGTACTTC.